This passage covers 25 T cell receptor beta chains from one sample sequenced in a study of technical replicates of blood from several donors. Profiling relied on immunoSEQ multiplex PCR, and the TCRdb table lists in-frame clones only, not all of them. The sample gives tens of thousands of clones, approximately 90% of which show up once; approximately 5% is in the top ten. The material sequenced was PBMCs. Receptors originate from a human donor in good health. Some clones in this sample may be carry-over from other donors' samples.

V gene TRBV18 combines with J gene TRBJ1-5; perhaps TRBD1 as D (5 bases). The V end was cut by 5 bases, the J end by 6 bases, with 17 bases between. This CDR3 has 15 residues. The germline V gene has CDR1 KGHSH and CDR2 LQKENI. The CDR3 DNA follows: TGTGCCAGCTCAGAGCAGGGTAGGGGTAGTCAGCCCCAGCATTTT. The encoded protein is CASSEQGRGSQPQHF.

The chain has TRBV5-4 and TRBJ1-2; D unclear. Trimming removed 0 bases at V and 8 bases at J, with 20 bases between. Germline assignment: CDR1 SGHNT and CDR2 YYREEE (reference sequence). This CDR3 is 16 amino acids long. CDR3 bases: TGTGCCAGCAGCTTGGCCAAGCTGGGTGTAGGCAGGGGCTACACCTTC. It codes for CASSLAKLGVGRGYTF.

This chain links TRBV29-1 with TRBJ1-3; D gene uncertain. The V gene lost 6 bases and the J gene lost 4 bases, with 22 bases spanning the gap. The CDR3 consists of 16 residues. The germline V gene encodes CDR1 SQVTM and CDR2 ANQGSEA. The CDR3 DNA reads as TGCAGCGTCGCAGGCGGGGTGTCATTGGAAGGAAACACCATATATTTT. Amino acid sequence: CSVAGGVSLEGNTIYF.

CDR3 sequence: CASSLGREPLSPLHF. The CDR3 coding sequence is TGCGCCAGCAGCCTGGGCAGGGAACCTCTTTCGCCCCTCCACTTT. This sequence joins TRBV4-3 and TRBJ1-6, with D perhaps matching TRBD1 (5 bases). V was shortened by 4 bases and J by 13 bases, with 20 bases between the two germline ends. CDR1 and CDR2 (germline): LGHNA, YSLEER. CDR3 length equals 15 residues.

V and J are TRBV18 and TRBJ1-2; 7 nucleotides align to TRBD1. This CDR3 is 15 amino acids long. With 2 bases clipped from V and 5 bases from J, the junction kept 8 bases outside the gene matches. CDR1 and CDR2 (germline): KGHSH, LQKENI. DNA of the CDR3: TGTGCCAGCTCACCAGCCAGACAGGGTGTATATGGCTACACCTTC. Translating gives CASSPARQGVYGYTF.

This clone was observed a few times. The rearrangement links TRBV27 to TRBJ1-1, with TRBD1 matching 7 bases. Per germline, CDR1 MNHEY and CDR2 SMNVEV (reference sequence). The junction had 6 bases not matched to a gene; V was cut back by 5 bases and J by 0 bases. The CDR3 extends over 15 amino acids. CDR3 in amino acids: CASSTTGALNTEAFF. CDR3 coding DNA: TGTGCCAGCAGTACAACAGGGGCCCTGAACACTGAAGCTTTCTTT.

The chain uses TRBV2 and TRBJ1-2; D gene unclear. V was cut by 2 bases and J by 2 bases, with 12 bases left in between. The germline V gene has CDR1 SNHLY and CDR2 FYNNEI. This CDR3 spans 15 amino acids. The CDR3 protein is CASSERESGNYGYTF. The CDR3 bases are TGTGCCAGCAGTGAAAGGGAGAGCGGGAACTATGGCTACACCTTC.

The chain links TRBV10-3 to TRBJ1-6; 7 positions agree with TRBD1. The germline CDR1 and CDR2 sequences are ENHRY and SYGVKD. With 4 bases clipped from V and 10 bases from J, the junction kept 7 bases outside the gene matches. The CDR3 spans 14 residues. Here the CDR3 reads CAISGFGTDSPLHF. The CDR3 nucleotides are TGTGCCATCAGTGGATTCGGGACAGACTCACCCCTCCACTTT.

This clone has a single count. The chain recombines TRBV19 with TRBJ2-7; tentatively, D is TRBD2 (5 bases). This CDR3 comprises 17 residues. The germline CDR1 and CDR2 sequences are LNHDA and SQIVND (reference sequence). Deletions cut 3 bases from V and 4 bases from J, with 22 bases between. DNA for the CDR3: TGTGCCAGTAGTATTGGTTTTGGACTCCTAACCTCTTACGAGCAGTACTTC. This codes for CASSIGFGLLTSYEQYF. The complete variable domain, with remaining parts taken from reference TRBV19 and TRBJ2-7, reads DGGITQSPKYLFRKEGQNVTLSCEQNLNHDAMYWYRQDPGQGLRLIYYSQIVNDFQKGDIAEGYSVSREKKESFPLTVTSAQKNPTAFYLCASSIGFGLLTSYEQYFGPGTRLTVT.

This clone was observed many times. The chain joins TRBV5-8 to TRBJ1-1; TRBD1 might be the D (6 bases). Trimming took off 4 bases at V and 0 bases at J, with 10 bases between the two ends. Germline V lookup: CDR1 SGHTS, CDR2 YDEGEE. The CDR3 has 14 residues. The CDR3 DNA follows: TGTGCCAGCAGCGGACAGACAGTGAACACTGAAGCTTTCTTT. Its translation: CASSGQTVNTEAFF. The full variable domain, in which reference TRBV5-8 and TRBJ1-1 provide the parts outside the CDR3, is EAGVTQSPTHLIKTRGQQATLRCSPISGHTSVYWYQQALGLGLQFLLWYDEGEERNRGNFPPRFSGRQFPNYSSELNVNALELEDSALYLCASSGQTVNTEAFFGQGTRLTVV.

CDR3 sequence (DNA): TGCGCCAGCATGGGGACAGGGGGCACCGACGAGCAGTACTTC. It yields the protein CASMGTGGTDEQYF. The rearrangement links TRBV5-1 to TRBJ2-7; the match to TRBD1 covers 12 bases. V lost 6 bases and J lost 5; bases outside the gene matches: 6. From germline, CDR1 is SGHRS and CDR2 YFSETQ. CDR3 length equals 14 residues.

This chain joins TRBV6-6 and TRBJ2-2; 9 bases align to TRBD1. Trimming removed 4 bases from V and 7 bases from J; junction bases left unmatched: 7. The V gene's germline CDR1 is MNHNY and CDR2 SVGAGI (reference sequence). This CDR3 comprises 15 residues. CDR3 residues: CASSLAQGANGELFF. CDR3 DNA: TGTGCCAGCAGTTTGGCACAGGGGGCCAACGGGGAGCTGTTTTTT.

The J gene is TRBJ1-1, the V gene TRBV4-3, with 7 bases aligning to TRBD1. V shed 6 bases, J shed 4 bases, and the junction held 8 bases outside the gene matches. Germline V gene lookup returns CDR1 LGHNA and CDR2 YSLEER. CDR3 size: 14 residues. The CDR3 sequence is CASRRRGGGTEAFF. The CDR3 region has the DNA TGCGCCAGCAGGCGGCGAGGGGGCGGCACTGAAGCTTTCTTT.

CDR3 nucleotide sequence: TGTGCCAGCAGCTTACTAGAGTCAATGGTCAATGAGCAGTTCTTC. Translation: CASSLLESMVNEQFF. The genes are TRBV7-3 and TRBJ2-1; D is unresolved. This CDR3 has 15 amino acids. V gave up 2 bases and J gave up 6 bases, with 14 bases separating them. The germline CDR1 and CDR2 sequences are SGHTA and FQGTGA. Filled out from reference TRBV7-3 and TRBJ2-1, the complete variable domain reads GAGVSQTPSNKVTEKGKYVELRCDPISGHTALYWYRQSLGQGPEFLIYFQGTGAADDSGLPNDRFFAVRPEGSVSTLKIQRTERGDSAVYLCASSLLESMVNEQFFGPGTRLTVL.

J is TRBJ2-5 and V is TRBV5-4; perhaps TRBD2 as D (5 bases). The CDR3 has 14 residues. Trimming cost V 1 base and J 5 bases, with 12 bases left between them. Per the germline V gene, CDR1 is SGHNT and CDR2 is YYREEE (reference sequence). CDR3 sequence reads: CASSLKSRGETQYF. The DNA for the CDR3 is TGTGCCAGCAGCTTGAAGTCCCGGGGTGAGACCCAGTACTTC.

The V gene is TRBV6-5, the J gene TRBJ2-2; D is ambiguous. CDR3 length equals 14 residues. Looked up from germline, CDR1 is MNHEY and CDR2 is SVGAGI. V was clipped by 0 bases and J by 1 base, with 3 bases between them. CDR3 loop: CASSYSLNTGELFF. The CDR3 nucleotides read TGTGCCAGCAGTTACTCACTGAACACCGGGGAGCTGTTTTTT.

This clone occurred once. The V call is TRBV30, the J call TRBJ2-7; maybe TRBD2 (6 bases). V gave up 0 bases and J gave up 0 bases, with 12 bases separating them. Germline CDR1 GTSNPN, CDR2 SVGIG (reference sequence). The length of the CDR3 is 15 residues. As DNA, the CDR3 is TGTGCCTGGAGTGTATCGTGGGGACTCTCCTACGAGCAGTACTTC. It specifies CAWSVSWGLSYEQYF.

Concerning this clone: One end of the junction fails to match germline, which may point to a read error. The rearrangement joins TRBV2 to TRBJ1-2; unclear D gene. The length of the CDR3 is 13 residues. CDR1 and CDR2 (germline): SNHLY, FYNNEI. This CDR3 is CASREGSSYGYTF. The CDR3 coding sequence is TGTGCCAGCAGAGAAGGGAGCTCATATGGCTACACCTTC.

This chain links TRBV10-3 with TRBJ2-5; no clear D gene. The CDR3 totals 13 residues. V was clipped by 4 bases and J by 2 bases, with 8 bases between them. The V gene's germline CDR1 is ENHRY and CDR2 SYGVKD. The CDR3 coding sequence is TGTGCCATCAGTGTTGCAGGTCAAGAGACCCAGTACTTC. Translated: CAISVAGQETQYF.

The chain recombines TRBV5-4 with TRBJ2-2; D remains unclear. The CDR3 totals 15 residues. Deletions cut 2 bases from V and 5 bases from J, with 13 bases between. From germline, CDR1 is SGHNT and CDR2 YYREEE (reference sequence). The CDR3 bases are TGTGCCAGCAGCTTACAATCAGGCTGGACCGGGGAGCTGTTTTTT. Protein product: CASSLQSGWTGELFF.

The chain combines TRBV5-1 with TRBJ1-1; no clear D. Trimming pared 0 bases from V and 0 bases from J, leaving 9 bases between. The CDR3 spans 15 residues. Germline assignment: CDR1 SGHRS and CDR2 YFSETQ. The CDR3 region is CASSLGASLNTEAFF. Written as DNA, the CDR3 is TGCGCCAGCAGCTTGGGAGCGAGCCTGAACACTGAAGCTTTCTTT.

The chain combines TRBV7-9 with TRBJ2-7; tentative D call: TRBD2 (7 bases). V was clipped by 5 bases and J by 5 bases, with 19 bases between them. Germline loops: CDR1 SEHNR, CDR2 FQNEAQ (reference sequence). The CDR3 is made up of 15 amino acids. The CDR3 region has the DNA TGTGCCAGCAGCCCCGGGGGGCTCCTCTTGGACGAGCAGTACTTC. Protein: CASSPGGLLLDEQYF.

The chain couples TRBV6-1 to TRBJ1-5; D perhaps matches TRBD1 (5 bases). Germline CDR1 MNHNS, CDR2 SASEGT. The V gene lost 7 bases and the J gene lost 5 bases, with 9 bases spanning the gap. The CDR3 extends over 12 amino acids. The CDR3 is CASNRDYQPQHF. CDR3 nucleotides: TGTGCCAGCAACCGGGACTATCAGCCCCAGCATTTT.

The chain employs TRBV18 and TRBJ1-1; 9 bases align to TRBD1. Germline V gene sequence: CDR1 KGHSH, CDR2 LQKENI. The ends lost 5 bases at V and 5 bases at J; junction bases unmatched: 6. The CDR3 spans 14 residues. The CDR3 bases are TGTGCCAGCTCAACGGACAGGGGAGGGACTGAAGCTTTCTTT. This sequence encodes CASSTDRGGTEAFF.

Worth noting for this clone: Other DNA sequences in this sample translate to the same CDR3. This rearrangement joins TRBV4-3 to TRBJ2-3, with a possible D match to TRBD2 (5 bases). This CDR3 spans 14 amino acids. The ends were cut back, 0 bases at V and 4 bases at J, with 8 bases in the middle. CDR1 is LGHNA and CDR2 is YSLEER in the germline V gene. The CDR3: CASSQDRGPDTQYF. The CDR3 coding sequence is TGCGCCAGCAGCCAAGATCGGGGTCCAGATACGCAGTATTTT.